This record covers a single T cell receptor (beta chain). This clone's antigen is unknown. No much larger clone exists at a distance of one base, and base qualities are not known. The germline V gene gives CDR1 as LGHNT and CDR2 as FRNRAP. V is pared back by 5 bases and J by 5 bases, with 10 bases lying between the germline termini. The CDR3 holds 13 amino acids from the cysteine to the phenylalanine. The entry retains the CDR3 DNA only, 39 bases that are in frame from base 1. This sample is part of a study of CD8 T cells in Susac syndrome (dated by TCRdb to between 2018 and 2021). For context, the study as a whole: The study used repertoire sequencing to test whether antigen drove CD8+ T cell activation and differentiation in Susac syndrome. Findings and caveats that apply to the study as a whole: The number of individuals in the TCR sequencing and HLA analysis was acknowledged as relatively small.

Peripheral blood CD8+ and CD4+ T cells from healthy donors, Susac syndrome patients and multiple sclerosis patients were profiled by high-throughput TCR beta sequencing. The multiple sclerosis controls were treatment-naive patients whose relapsing-remitting disease, either stable or active, fulfilled the revised McDonald criteria. Bulk CD8+ and CD4+ T cells were purified magnetically by negative isolation, whereas CD8+ TEMRA cells were enriched by FACS. Blood was drawn into EDTA tubes, processed within 24 hours, and PBMCs were isolated by density gradient centrifugation. PBMCs intended for TCR sequencing were cryopreserved in liquid nitrogen and were subsequently thawed in a 37 degrees C water bath. The sorted or isolated CD4+, CD8+ and CD8+ TEMRA cells had a purity of 90% or higher. RNA was extracted with the RNeasy kit and roughly 0.45 to 1 ug was reverse transcribed using random hexamers. The immunoSEQ multiplex PCR assay, covering 54 Vbeta and 13 Jbeta segments, was used to amplify TCR beta CDR3 regions. PCR amplification bias was corrected using a synthetic template baseline for primer optimization and computational correction. The study's processing was this. Reads were assigned to V, D and J genes according to IMGT and analyzed in immunoSEQ Analyzer, with only productive sequences retained. Clonality was calculated as one minus the Shannon entropy normalized by log2 of the number of productive unique sequences. For each patient and control, public and private clones were evaluated within the 100 most prevalent clones. Clones were defined as Susac-specific if absent from the healthy and MS cohorts, from 1052 published viral clones and from other ImmuneACCESS disease sequences. Clones were called with MiXCR by TCRdb after fastp trimmed the public reads at Q25, and only in-frame beta chains were retained. When rows share a CDR3 protein, they turn into one entry using the most common DNA and genes. TCRdb's processing, not the authors' own work, is the source of the V and J calls. For this sample there are 200,000 or so distinct CDR3 sequences; roughly 95% appear just once. Of the sample, approximately 0.097% falls within the top ten clones.

The rearranged segments are TRBV12-5 and TRBJ2-1; the D gene is perhaps TRBD1, on 5 matching bases. This clonotype was sampled from a human donor with multiple sclerosis. Sequencing was performed on CD4+ T cells from PBMCs. The DNA sequence is as follows: TGTGCTAGTGGTCCAGGGATAAACAATGAGCAGTTCTTC. The encoded protein is CASGPGINNEQFF.